This T cell receptor (beta chain) was retrieved from a study of cytomegalovirus exposure and HLA in healthy donors. On this clone: Its specificity is unknown.

It was with 60 Vbeta and 13 Jbeta primers that the PCR ran. Some clones are missing from TCRdb's copy, which holds only in-frame ones; the method was immunoSEQ multiplex PCR. The repertoire holds 200,000 or so clones, with around 81% as singletons. The length of the CDR3 is 14 residues. The ends lost 5 bases at V and 9 bases at J; junction bases unmatched: 9. Germline loops: CDR1 SQVTM, CDR2 ANQGSEA. Study-level findings and limits: Analyses of presence/absence relied on an assumption of roughly uniform sequencing depth across donors. Immune exposure data for these donors was limited to CMV serostatus.

Sequenced input: PBMCs. The V gene is TRBV29-1, the J gene TRBJ1-4, with TRBD1 matching 10 bases. This TCR was sampled from a woman under 30 in good health and CMV-seropositive. The CDR3 is CSVSRQGAEKKLFF. The CDR3 DNA is TGCAGCGTTTCCCGACAGGGGGCAGAGAAAAAACTGTTTTTT. Complete variable domain (other parts from reference TRBV29-1 and TRBJ1-4): SAVISQKPSRDICQRGTSLTIQCQVDSQVTMMFWYRQQPGQSLTLIATANQGSEATYESGFVIDKFPISRPNLTFSTLTVSNMSPEDSSIYLCSVSRQGAEKKLFFGSGTQLSVL.